This TCR beta chain was sequenced for a study of brain T cells in children with intractable seizures. Study results and limitations: HCMV serostatus was not known, and viral specificity came from CDR3 similarity only.

Only cases whose brain tissue showed the highest T cell transcript signatures were sequenced. Pre-surgery treatment included at least one anti-epileptic drug. Comment on this clone: Antigen: not known.

The CDR3 runs to 18 residues. V lost 0 bases and J lost 1, with 16 bases in between. Per germline, CDR1 SNHLY and CDR2 FYNNEI. TCRdb keeps only in-frame clones here, not all; method: immunoSEQ multiplex PCR. The data contain tens of thousands of clones, around nine tenths of them singletons. This sequence was found in a girl aged 2-10 years with Rasmussen encephalitis and intractable seizures. The starting material was peripheral blood, obtained at surgery. This chain links TRBV2 with TRBJ1-5; D ambiguous. The CDR3 sequence is CASSEASDYSWSNQPQHF. In DNA, the CDR3 is TGTGCCAGCAGTGAAGCGTCAGACTACTCCTGGAGCAATCAGCCCCAGCATTTT.